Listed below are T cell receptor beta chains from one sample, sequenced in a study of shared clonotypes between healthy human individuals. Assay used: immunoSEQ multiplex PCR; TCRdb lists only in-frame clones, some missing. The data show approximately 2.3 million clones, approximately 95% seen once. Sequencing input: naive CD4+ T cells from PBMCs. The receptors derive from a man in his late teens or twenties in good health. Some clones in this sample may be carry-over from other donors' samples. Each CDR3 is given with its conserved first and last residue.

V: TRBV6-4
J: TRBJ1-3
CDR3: CASSDHGQPSGNTIYF

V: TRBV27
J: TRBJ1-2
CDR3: CASSLGPTENYGYTF

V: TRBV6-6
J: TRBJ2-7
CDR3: CASSYGGVSYEQYF

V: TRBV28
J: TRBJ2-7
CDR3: CASSLRTISYEQYF

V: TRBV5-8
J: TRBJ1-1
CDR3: CASSLAGRQPEAFF

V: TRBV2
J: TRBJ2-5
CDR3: CASSGTSGRQTQYF

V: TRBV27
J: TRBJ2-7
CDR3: CASRTTGQGFYEQYF

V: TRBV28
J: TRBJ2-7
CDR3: CASSSALKRKPLGSYEQYF

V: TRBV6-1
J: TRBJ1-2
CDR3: CASSEAAAGGYGYTF

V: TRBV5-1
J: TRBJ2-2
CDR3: CASSLALGTGELFF

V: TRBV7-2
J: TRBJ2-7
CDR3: CASSLSGIEQYF

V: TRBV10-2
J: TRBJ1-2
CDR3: CASRMGRGGGYTF

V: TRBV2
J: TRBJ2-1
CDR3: CASSVLAGVSNEQFF

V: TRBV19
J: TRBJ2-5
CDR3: CASSTGTSGRAEETQYF

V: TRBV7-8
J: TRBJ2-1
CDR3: CASSSGYNEQFF

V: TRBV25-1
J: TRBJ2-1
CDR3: CASTLAGDAYNEQFF

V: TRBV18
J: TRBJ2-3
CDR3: CASSPPSGRLYTDTQYF

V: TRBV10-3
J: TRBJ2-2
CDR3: CAISAGGPGELFF

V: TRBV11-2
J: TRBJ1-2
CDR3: CASSNNVRGSYGYTF

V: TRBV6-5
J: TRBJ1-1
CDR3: CASSYTDRMNTEAFF

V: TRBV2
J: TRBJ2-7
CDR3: CASRGDHIYEQYF

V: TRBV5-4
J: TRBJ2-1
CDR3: CASSIDSNSYNEQFF

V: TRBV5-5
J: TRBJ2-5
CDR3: CASSLVLAEETQYF

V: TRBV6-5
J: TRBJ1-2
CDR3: CASTRQGEWKDGYTF

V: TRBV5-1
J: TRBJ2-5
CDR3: CASRTAGAYQETQYF

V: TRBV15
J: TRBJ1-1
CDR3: CATSGGTGLTEAFF

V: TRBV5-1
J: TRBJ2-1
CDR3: CASSPPAGFSEQFF

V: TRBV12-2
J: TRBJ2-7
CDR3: CASPRSYEQYF

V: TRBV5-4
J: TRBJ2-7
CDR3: CASSLSEVGTSYEQYF

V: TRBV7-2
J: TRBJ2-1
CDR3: CASRWTSLSDEQFF

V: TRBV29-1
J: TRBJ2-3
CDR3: CSVDGLAGVDTQYF

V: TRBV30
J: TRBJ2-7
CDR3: CAWNPPSGSSYEQYF

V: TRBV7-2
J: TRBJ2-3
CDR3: CASSQVAGAVGDTQYF